The sequence of this T cell receptor (beta chain) was determined in a study of blood T cells in healthy people across ages. V lost 7 bases to trimming and J lost 6 bases; unmatched junction nucleotides: 10. The CDR3 is 14 amino acids. CDR1 SGHAT and CDR2 FQDESV come from the germline V gene (reference sequence). Through a sample-barcoded 5' primer and a J-beta primer mix, a second PCR was run for about 6 to 11 cycles. One entry per CDR3 protein results from TCRdb running MiXCR on the 5' RACE reads. The table includes about 1.7 million distinct CDR3 sequences, under 30% detected once. Material: blood. The chain is built from TRBV11-1 and TRBJ1-1; 8 bases are shared with TRBD1. The clonotype comes from a woman under 40 in good health. The CDR3 reads CASTRTGRSAEAFF. CDR3 bases: TGTGCCAGCACCAGGACAGGGAGATCCGCTGAAGCTTTCTTT.